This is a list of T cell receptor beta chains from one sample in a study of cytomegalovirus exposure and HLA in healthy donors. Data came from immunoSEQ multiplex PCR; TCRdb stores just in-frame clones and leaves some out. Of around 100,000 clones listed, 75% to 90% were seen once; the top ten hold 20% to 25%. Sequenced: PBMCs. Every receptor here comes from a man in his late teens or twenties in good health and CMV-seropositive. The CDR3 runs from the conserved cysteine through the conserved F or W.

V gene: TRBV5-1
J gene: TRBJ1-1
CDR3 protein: CASSSNTGRTEAFF

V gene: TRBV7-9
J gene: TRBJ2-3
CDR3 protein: CASSFYKLGAFTDTQYF

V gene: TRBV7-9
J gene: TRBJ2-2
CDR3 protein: CASSARQDANTGELFF

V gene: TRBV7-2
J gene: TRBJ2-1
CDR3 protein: CASSFGQIYNEQFF

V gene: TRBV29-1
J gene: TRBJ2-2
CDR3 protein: CSVESAEVGSTGELFF

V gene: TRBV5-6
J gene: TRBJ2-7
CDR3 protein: CASTAWANSYEQYF

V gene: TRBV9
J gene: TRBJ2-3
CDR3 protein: CASSGLAGEVDTQYF

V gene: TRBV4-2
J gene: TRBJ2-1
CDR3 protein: CASSDSASYNEQFF

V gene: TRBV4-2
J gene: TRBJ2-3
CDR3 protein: CASSQDRTSGSFRTDTQYF

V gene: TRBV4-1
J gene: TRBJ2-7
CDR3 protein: CASSQVLAGSYEQYF

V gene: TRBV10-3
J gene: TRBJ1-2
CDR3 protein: CAISESGRGYGYTF

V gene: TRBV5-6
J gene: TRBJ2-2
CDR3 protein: CASSLGMRGTGELFF

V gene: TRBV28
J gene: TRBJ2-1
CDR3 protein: CASSDWGGNEQFF

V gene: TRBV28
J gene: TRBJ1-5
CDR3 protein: CASSSPSSGRAPRNQPQHF

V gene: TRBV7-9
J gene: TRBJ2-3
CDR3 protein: CASSPRGAGGPGSTDTQYF

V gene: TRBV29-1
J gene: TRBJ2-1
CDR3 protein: CSLDRGAYNEQFF

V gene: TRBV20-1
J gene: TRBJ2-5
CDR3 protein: CSARVVETQYF

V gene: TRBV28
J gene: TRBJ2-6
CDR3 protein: CASSPSSGRESGANVLTF

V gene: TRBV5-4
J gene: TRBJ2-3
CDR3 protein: CASSLTSGTDTQYF

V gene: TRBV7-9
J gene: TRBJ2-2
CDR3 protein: CASSLGPWDRANTGELFF

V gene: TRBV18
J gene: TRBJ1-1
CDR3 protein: CASSRLGALNTEAFF

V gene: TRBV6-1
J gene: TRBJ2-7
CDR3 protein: CASRELGVYEQYF

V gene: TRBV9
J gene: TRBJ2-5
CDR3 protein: CASSVGGRGEGRRQETQYF

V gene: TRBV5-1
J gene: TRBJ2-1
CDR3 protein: CASRDPGGYEQFF

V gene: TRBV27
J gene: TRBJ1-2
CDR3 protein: CASSLGGGRGSYGYTF

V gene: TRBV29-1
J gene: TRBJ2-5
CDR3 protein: CSVELGQGLGETQYF

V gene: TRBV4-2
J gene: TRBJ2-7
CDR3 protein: CASSQETGPSYEQYF

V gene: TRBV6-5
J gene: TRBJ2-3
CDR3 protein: CASSYSDLPTDTQYF

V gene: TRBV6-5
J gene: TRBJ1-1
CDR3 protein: CASRLPGAQEAFF

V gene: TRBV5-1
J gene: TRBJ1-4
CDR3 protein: CASSLADREDEKLFF

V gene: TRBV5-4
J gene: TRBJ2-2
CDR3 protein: CASSWTGKIGELFF

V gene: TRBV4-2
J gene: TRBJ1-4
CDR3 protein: CASSPGQGGTNEKLFF

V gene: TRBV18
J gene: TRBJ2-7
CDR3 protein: CASSPRTGSLYEQYF

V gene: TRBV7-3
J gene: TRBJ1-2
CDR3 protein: CASSPHRGNYGYTF

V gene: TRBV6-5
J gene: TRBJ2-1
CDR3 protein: CASTSRGLYNEQFF

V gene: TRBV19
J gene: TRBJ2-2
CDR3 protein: CASSIDSGELFF

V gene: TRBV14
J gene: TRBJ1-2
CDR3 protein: CASSRFAGQDRGSGGYTF

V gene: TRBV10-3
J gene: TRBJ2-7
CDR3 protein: CAIRPRLESYEQYF

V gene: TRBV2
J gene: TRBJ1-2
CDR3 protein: CASSVDSGGYTF

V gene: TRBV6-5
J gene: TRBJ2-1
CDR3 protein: CASSLRETYNEQFF

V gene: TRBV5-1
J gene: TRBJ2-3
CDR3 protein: CASSPARLATDTQYF

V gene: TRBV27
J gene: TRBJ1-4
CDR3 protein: CASSRDKGQGTVLNEKLFF

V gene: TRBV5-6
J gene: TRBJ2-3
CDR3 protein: CASSQITPGTDTQYF

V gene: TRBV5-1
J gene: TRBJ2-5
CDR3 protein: CATRQGGQETQYF

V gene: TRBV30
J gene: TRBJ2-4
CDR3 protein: CAWKREAKNIQYF

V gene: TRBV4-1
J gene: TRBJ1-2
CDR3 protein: CASSQARTAAVSGYTF